The T cell receptor gamma chain described here comes from a study of gamma-delta T cells after stem cell transplantation. Details on this clone: The protein TCRdb gives is from a much larger clone and does not agree with this DNA's translation at residue 5, likely a read error; the protein shown here comes from the DNA.

There are 17 residues in the CDR3. Germline CDR1 is GITISATS and CDR2 is ISYDGTV (reference sequence). TCRdb re-processed the RT-PCR reads via CATT. Of some 2,200 gamma-chain clones in the sample, less than 8.5% were seen once. V usage is TRGV9 and J usage is TRGJP. The sequenced material came from gamma-delta T cells. The clonotype originates from a human donor. It is not recorded whose cells these are; they may come from a transplant donor. The CDR3 reads CALWDVLEELGKKIKVF. Written as DNA, the CDR3 is TGTGCCCTGTGGGATGTGCTAGAAGAGTTGGGCAAAAAAATCAAGGTATTT.